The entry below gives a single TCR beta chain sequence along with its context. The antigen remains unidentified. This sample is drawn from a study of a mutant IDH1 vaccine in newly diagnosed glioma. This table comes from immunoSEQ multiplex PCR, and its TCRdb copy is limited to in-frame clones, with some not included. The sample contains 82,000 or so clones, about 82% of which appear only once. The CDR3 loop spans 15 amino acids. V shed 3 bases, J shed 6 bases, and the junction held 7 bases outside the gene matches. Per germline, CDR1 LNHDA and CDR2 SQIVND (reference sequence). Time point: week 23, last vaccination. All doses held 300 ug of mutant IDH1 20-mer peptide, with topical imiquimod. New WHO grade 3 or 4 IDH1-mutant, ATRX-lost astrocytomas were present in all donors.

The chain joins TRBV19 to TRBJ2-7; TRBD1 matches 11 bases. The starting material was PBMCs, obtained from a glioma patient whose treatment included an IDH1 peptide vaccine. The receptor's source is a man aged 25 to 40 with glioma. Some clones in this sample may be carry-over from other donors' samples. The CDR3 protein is CASSIRTGGVGEQYF. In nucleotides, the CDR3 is TGTGCCAGTAGTATCAGGACAGGGGGCGTTGGCGAGCAGTACTTC.